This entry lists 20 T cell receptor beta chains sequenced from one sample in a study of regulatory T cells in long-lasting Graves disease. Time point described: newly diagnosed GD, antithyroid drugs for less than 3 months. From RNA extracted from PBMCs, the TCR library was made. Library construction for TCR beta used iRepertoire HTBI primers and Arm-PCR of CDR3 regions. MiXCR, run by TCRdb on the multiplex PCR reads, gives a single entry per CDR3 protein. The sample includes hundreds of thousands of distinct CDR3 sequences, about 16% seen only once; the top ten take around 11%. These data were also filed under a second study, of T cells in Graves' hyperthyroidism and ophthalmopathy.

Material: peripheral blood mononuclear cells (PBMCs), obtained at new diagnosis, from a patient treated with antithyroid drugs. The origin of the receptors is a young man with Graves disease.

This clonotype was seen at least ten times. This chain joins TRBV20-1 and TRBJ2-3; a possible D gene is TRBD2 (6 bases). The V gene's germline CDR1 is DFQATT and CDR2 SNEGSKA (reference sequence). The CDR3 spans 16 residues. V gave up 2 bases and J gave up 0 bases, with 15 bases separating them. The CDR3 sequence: CSARSPSGGSTDTQYF. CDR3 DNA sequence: TGCAGTGCTAGAAGTCCCTCCGGGGGAAGCACAGATACGCAGTATTTT.

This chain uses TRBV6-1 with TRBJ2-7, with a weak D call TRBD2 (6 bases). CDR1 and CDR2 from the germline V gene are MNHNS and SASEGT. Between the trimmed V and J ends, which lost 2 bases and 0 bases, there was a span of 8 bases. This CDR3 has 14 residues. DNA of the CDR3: TGTGCCAGCAGTGAATTGGGAGGCTCCTACGAGCAGTACTTC. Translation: CASSELGGSYEQYF.

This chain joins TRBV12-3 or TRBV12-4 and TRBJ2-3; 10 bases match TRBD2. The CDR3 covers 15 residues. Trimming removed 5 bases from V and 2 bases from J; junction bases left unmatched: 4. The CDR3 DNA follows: TGTGCCAGCAGTGGGACTAGCGTTTACACAGATACGCAGTATTTT. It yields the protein CASSGTSVYTDTQYF.

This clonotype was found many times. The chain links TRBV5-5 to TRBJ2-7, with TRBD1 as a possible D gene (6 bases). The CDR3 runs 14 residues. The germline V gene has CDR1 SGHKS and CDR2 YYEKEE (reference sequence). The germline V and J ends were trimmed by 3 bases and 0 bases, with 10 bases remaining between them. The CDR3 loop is CASSWTASSYEQYF. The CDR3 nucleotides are TGTGCCAGCAGCTGGACAGCGAGCTCCTACGAGCAGTACTTC.

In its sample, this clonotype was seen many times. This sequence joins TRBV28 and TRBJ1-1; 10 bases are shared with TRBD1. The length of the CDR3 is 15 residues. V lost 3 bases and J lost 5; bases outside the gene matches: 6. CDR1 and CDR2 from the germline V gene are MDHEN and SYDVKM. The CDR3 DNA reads TGTGCCAGCAGTTTGCAAGGGACAGGGGCAACTGAAGCTTTCTTT. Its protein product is CASSLQGTGATEAFF. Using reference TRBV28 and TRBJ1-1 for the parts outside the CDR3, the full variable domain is DVKVTQSSRYLVKRTGEKVFLECVQDMDHENMFWYRQDPGLGLRLIYFSYDVKMKEKGDIPEGYSVSREKKERFSLILESASTNQTSMYLCASSLQGTGATEAFFGQGTRLTVV.

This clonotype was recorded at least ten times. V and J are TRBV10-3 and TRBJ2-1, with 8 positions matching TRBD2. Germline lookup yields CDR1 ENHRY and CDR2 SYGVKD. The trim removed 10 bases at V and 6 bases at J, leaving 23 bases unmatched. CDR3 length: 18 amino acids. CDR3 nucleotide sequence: TGTGCCAAACCAGAGCCTCGGGCTAGCGGGCAGCTCAGCAATGAGCAGTTCTTC. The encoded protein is CAKPEPRASGQLSNEQFF.

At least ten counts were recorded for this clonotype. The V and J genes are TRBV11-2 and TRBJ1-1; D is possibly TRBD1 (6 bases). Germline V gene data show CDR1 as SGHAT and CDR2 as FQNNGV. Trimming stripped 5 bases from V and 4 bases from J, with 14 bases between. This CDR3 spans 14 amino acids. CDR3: CASSTNRALTEAFF. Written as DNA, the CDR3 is TGTGCCAGCAGCACGAACAGGGCCCTCACTGAAGCTTTCTTT.

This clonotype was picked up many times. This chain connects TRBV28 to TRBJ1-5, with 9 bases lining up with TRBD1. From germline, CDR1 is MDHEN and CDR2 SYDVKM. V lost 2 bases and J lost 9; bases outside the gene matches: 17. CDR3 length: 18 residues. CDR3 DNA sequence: TGTGCCAGCAGTTTAAGGACAGGGGATTCCGGCCCCACCCGGCCCCAGCATTTT. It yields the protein CASSLRTGDSGPTRPQHF.

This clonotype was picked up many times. The CDR3 sequence: CASSQLGLAGLYNEQFF. The CDR3 bases are TGTGCCAGCAGCCAATTGGGACTAGCGGGACTCTACAATGAGCAGTTCTTC. The chain recombines TRBV7-9 with TRBJ2-1, with 13 bases fitting TRBD2. In germline, CDR1 is SEHNR, CDR2 FQNEAQ (reference sequence). The CDR3 covers 17 residues. The J segment lost 3 bases and the V segment lost 5 bases, leaving 7 bases of the junction unmatched. The full variable domain, completed using reference TRBV7-9 and TRBJ2-1, is DTGVSQNPRHKITKRGQNVTFRCDPISEHNRLYWYRQTLGQGPEFLTYFQNEAQLEKSRLLSDRFSAERPKGSFSTLEIQRTEQGDSAMYLCASSQLGLAGLYNEQFFGPGTRLTVL.

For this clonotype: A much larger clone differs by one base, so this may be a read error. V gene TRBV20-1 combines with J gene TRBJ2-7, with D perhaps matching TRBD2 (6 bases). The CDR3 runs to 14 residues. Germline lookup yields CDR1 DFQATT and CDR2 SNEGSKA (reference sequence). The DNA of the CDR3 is TGCAGTACTAGAGGGACTTCAACCCCCTACGAGCAGTACTTC. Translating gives CSTRGTSTPYEQYF.

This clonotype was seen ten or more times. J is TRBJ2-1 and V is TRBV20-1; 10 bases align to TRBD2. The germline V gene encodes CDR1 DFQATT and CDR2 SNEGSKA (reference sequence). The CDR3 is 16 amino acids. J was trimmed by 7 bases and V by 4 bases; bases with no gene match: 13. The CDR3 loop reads CSATSRTSGALNEQFF. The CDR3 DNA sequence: TGCAGTGCTACCTCCCGGACTAGCGGAGCCCTTAATGAGCAGTTCTTC.

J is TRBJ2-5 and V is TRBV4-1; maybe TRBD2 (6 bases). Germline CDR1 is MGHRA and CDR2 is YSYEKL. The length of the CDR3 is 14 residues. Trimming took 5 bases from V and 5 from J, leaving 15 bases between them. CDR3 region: CASSARWGVETQYF. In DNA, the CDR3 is TGCGCCAGCAGCGCGCGATGGGGGGTCGAGACCCAGTACTTC.

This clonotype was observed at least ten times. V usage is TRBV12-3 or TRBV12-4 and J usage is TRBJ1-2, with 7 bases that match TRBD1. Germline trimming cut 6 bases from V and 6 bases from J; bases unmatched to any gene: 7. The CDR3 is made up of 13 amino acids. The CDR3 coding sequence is TGTGCCAGCAGACAACGACAGGGCGATGGCTACACCTTC. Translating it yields CASRQRQGDGYTF.

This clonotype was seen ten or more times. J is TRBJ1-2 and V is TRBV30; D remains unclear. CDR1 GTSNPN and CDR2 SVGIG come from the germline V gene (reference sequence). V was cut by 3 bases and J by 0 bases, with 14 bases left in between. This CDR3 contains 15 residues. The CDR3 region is CAWSTWTQANYGYTF. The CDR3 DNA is TGTGCCTGGAGCACCTGGACCCAAGCTAACTATGGCTACACCTTC.

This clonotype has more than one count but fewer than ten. The CDR3 sequence is CSVSYSGANVLTF. The CDR3 DNA reads as TGCAGCGTTTCCTACTCTGGGGCCAACGTCCTGACTTTC. The V gene is TRBV29-1, the J gene TRBJ2-6; D remains ambiguous. The CDR3 sequence is 13 residues long. Per the germline V gene, CDR1 is SQVTM and CDR2 is ANQGSEA. V gave up 5 bases and J gave up 0 bases, with 5 bases separating them. Full variable domain (missing parts from reference TRBV29-1 and TRBJ2-6): SAVISQKPSRDICQRGTSLTIQCQVDSQVTMMFWYRQQPGQSLTLIATANQGSEATYESGFVIDKFPISRPNLTFSTLTVSNMSPEDSSIYLCSVSYSGANVLTFGAGSRLTVL.

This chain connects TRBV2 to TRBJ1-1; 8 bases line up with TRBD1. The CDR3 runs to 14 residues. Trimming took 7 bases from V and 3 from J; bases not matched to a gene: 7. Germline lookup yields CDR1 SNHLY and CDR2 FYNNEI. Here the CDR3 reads CASKNRGSYTEAFF. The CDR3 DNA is TGTGCCAGCAAAAACAGGGGGTCGTACACTGAAGCTTTCTTT.

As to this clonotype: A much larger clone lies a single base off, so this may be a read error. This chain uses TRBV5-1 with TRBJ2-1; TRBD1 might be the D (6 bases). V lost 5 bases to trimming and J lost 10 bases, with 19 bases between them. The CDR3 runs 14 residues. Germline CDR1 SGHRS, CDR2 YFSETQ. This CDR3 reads CASSPDSDYYEQFF. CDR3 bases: TGCGCCAGCAGTCCGGACAGCGACTACTACGAGCAGTTCTTC. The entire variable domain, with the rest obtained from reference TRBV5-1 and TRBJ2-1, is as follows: KAGVTQTPRYLIKTRGQQVTLSCSPISGHRSVSWYQQTPGQGLQFLFEYFSETQRNKGNFPGRFSGRQFSNSRSEMNVSTLELGDSALYLCASSPDSDYYEQFFGPGTRLTVL.

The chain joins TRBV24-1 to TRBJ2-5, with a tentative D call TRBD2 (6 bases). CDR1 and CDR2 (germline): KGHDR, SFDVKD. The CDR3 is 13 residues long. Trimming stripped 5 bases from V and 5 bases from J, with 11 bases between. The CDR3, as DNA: TGTGCCACCAGTGCCACGGGGAGGGAGACCCAGTACTTC. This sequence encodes CATSATGRETQYF.

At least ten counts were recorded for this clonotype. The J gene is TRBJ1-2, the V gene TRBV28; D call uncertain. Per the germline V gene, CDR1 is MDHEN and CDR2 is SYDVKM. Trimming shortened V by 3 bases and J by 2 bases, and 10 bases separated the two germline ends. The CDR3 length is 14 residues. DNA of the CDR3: TGTGCCAGCAGTTTCTTCAGGCTCAACTATGGCTACACCTTC. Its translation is CASSFFRLNYGYTF.

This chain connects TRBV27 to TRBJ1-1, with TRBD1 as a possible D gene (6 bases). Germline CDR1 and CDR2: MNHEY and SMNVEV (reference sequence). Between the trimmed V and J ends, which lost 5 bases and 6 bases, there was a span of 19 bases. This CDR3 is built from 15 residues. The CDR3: CASSPGQGRFSEAFF. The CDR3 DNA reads TGTGCCAGCAGTCCCGGGCAGGGGAGGTTCTCTGAAGCTTTCTTT.